Listed below are T cell receptor beta chains from one sample, sequenced in a study of T cell repertoires in cytomegalovirus infection. TCRdb passed the reads through MiXCR, listing each CDR3 protein once. The table has about 450,000 distinct CDR3 sequences, around 32% seen once. Sequenced material: PBMCs. These receptor sequences come from a human donor in good health (CMV status not recorded). Some clones in this sample may be carry-over from other donors' samples. The CDR3 runs from the conserved cysteine through the conserved F or W. D genes are given only for firm matches. The size field is filled for only some rows; it gives once, few, many or a size class.

d_call | j_call | v_call | clone_size | cdr3_nt | cdr3_aa
NA | TRBJ1-1 | TRBV20-1 | few | TGCAGTGCTAGAGGGGGGACTCTGAACACTGAAGCTTTCTTT | CSARGGTLNTEAFF
NA | TRBJ1-5 | TRBV6-2/TRBV6-3 | NA | TGTGCCAGCAGTTATTTTTCAGGGGCGGATCAGCCCCAGCATTTT | CASSYFSGADQPQHF
NA | TRBJ2-1 | TRBV7-8 | NA | TGTGCCAGCAGTTCCCCCGGGGGGCGCGATGAGCAGTTCTTC | CASSSPGGRDEQFF
NA | TRBJ1-4 | TRBV12-3/TRBV12-4 | NA | TGTGCCAGCAGTCCGAAGACATACAGTGAAAAACTGTTTTTT | CASSPKTYSEKLFF
NA | TRBJ2-3 | TRBV5-1 | NA | TGCGCCAGCAGCTTGGTGGGGGGAGCCCGCACAGATACGCAGTATTTT | CASSLVGGARTDTQYF
NA | TRBJ2-2 | TRBV6-2/TRBV6-3 | few | TGTGCCAGCAGTTACGGCTTGCCCTCGAACACCGGGGAGCTGTTTTTT | CASSYGLPSNTGELFF
TRBD1 | TRBJ1-1 | TRBV28 | NA | TGTGCCAGCAGTTTAGGAGACAGGGATGGGGGTGAAGCTTTCTTT | CASSLGDRDGGEAFF
TRBD1 | TRBJ2-6 | TRBV5-4 | few | TGTGCCAGCAGCTTGTCTGGACAGGGTGGGGCCAACGTCCTGACTTTC | CASSLSGQGGANVLTF
NA | TRBJ1-1 | TRBV7-8 | many | TGTGCCAGCAGCTTAGGAACCACTGAAGCTTTCTTT | CASSLGTTEAFF
NA | TRBJ2-1 | TRBV11-2 | many | TGTGCCAGCAGCCGGTTAACCAGGGAGCAGTTCTTC | CASSRLTREQFF
NA | TRBJ1-1 | TRBV27 | many | TGTGCCAGCAGTCCCCAACTGAAGTCAGTGGGGACTGAAGCTTTCTTT | CASSPQLKSVGTEAFF
NA | TRBJ2-1 | TRBV6-2/TRBV6-3 | NA | TGTGCCAGCAGTTACTCGGGGGGGCCCGATGAGCAGTTCTTC | CASSYSGGPDEQFF
TRBD1 | TRBJ2-7 | TRBV6-5 | few | TGTGCCAGCAGTCTCCCGGGACAGGGATTCTACGAGCAGTACTTC | CASSLPGQGFYEQYF
NA | TRBJ2-5 | TRBV25-1 | NA | TGTGCCAGCAGTCCATCCCCCCGTGACGGGGAAAGACAAGAGACCCAGTACTTC | CASSPSPRDGERQETQYF
NA | TRBJ2-1 | TRBV7-2 | few | TGTGCCAGCAGCTTAGGACGACATGACAAGGGACGCGAGCAGTTCTTC | CASSLGRHDKGREQFF
NA | TRBJ1-5 | TRBV4-2 | few | TGTGCCAGCAGCCAATACGCCGGGACGAATGCGGATCAGCCCCAGCATTTT | CASSQYAGTNADQPQHF
NA | TRBJ1-2 | TRBV18 | NA | TGTGCCAGCTCACCGATCCCCCCCAGCAGAAGTGACTATGGCTACACCTTC | CASSPIPPSRSDYGYTF
NA | TRBJ2-7 | TRBV2 | many | TGTGCCAGCGAGTATCTATTACCTAATGAGCAGTACTTC | CASEYLLPNEQYF
TRBD1 | TRBJ1-5 | TRBV4-1 | NA | TGCGCCAGCAGCCAAGAGGGACAGGGACTTCAGCCCCAGCATTTT | CASSQEGQGLQPQHF
NA | TRBJ1-5 | TRBV7-2 | many | TGTGCCAGCAGCTCGACAGCAAGGCAGCCCCAGCATTTT | CASSSTARQPQHF
TRBD1 | TRBJ1-1 | TRBV7-8 | many | TGTGCCAGCAGCGCGGACAGGGGGCGGAACACTGAAGCTTTCTTT | CASSADRGRNTEAFF
TRBD1 | TRBJ1-2 | TRBV19 | few | TGTGCCAGTAGTATCCCGGGACAGAAGAACTATGGCTACACCTTC | CASSIPGQKNYGYTF
TRBD2 | TRBJ2-2 | TRBV6-1 | NA | TGTGCCAGCAGTGAAGACTTGCTAGCGGGGGGTTTCACCGGGGAGCTGTTTTTT | CASSEDLLAGGFTGELFF
NA | TRBJ1-1 | TRBV14 | NA | TGTGCCAGCAGCCAACAGGGAAGCACTGAAGCTTTCTTT | CASSQQGSTEAFF
TRBD1 | TRBJ1-1 | TRBV6-2/TRBV6-3 | many | TGTGCCAGCACCCCACACAGGGACAGGGGCCTCGGCCGGGAAGCTTTCTTT | CASTPHRDRGLGREAFF
NA | TRBJ1-6 | TRBV19 | NA | TGTGCCAGTAATGCAGGGACAAACTCACCCCTCCACTTT | CASNAGTNSPLHF
NA | TRBJ2-2 | TRBV7-2 | few | TGTGCCAGCACCCTGGGGGGCTTCACCGGGGAGCTGTTTTTT | CASTLGGFTGELFF
NA | TRBJ2-7 | TRBV6-2/TRBV6-3 | few | TGTGCCAGCAGTTACCTCTCCCACGAGCAGTACTTC | CASSYLSHEQYF
NA | TRBJ2-3 | TRBV7-2 | many | TGTGCCAGCAGCTCCCAAGGGGATACGCAGTATTTT | CASSSQGDTQYF
TRBD1 | TRBJ2-7 | TRBV7-8 | many | TGTGCCAGCAGGAAAGGGACAGGGGCCGCTTGGGTCCACGAGCAGTACTTC | CASRKGTGAAWVHEQYF
NA | TRBJ2-1 | TRBV29-1 | few | TGCAGCGTTGAAGACGGAGCGGTCACCTACAATGAGCAGTTCTTC | CSVEDGAVTYNEQFF
NA | TRBJ1-1 | TRBV28 | NA | TGTGCCAGCACCCCTTTATTATTTCGGACATCGATGAACACTGAAGCTTTCTTT | CASTPLLFRTSMNTEAFF
TRBD2 | TRBJ2-3 | TRBV2 | NA | TGTGCCAGCAGTGATGGACTAGCGGGGTCCACAGATACGCAGTATTTT | CASSDGLAGSTDTQYF
NA | TRBJ2-3 | TRBV7-6 | few | TGTGCCAGCAGCAACGGACTTGGGCAAACCACAGATACGCAGTATTTT | CASSNGLGQTTDTQYF
NA | TRBJ1-2 | TRBV7-2 | many | TGTGCCAGCAGCTTGTATGGTACCTATGGCTACACCTTC | CASSLYGTYGYTF
NA | TRBJ2-4 | TRBV29-1 | many | TGCAGCGTCGCGGGGACAGCGAATGGCAAAAACATTCAGTACTTC | CSVAGTANGKNIQYF
TRBD1 | TRBJ1-3 | TRBV6-5 | NA | TGTGCCAGCAGTTGGACGGGACAGTCCGGAAACACCATATATTTT | CASSWTGQSGNTIYF
NA | TRBJ2-7 | TRBV11-3 | few | TGTGCCAGCAGCTCCGACGGCCGAGGAGACGAGCAGTACTTC | CASSSDGRGDEQYF
NA | TRBJ1-4 | TRBV7-6 | NA | TGTGCCAGCAGCTTATCGTCAGCGGCAACTAATGAAAAACTGTTTTTT | CASSLSSAATNEKLFF
NA | TRBJ2-3 | TRBV4-1 | few | TGCGCCAGCAGCCAAGGGAGGGGCGAGGTGGATACGCAGTATTTT | CASSQGRGEVDTQYF
NA | TRBJ1-5 | TRBV12-3/TRBV12-4 | NA | TGTGCCAGCAGTCCCCCCGGACAGAACAATCAGCCCCAGCATTTT | CASSPPGQNNQPQHF
NA | TRBJ1-1 | TRBV27 | NA | TGTGCCAGCAGTCCCTTGCAGCCGCTGTTGGTAGGAGCTTTCTTT | CASSPLQPLLVGAFF
NA | TRBJ2-7 | TRBV7-2 | NA | TGTGCCAGCAGTCGCCGGGACACCCTGCGCAACGAGCAGTACTTC | CASSRRDTLRNEQYF
NA | TRBJ2-7 | TRBV6-2/TRBV6-3 | NA | TGTGCCAGCAGTTTCCCTCCGGGGCAGGGTTACGAGCAGTACTTC | CASSFPPGQGYEQYF
TRBD2 | TRBJ2-3 | TRBV7-8 | many | TGTGCCAGCAGCTCGGAGAGGACTAGCGGGGCTACGCAGTATTTT | CASSSERTSGATQYF
TRBD2 | TRBJ2-2 | TRBV28 | NA | TGTGCCAGCAGTTTGCGGGGGGACGGGGAGCTGTTTTTT | CASSLRGDGELFF
NA | TRBJ1-6 | TRBV7-6 | NA | TGTGCCAGCAGCTTAGCTGCGGGGAATTCACCCCTCCACTTT | CASSLAAGNSPLHF
NA | TRBJ1-2 | TRBV15 | NA | TGTGCCACCAGCAGAGGCGGGGGCTACACCTTC | CATSRGGGYTF
TRBD2 | TRBJ2-7 | TRBV20-1 | NA | TGCAGTGCTTCCCTCGGGGTAGCGGGGAGTTACGAGCAGTACTTC | CSASLGVAGSYEQYF
TRBD2 | TRBJ2-1 | TRBV12-3/TRBV12-4 | NA | TGTGCCAGCAGTATCGGACTAGCCATCACTGAGCAGTTCTTC | CASSIGLAITEQFF
TRBD1 | TRBJ1-5 | TRBV4-3 | NA | TGCGCCAGCAGCCGCACAGGGGAAGGGGGTCAGCCCCAGCATTTT | CASSRTGEGGQPQHF